This T cell receptor (beta chain) was identified during a study of T cells in Graves' hyperthyroidism and ophthalmopathy. Trimming stripped 0 bases from V and 3 bases from J, with 10 bases between. In germline, CDR1 is SGHNT, CDR2 YYREEE (reference sequence). This CDR3 comprises 14 residues. The authors obtained PBMCs from over 7.5 ml of fresh peripheral blood. Researchers amplified the TCR beta CDR3 regions from RNA transcripts. RT-PCR in the first round (using the HTBI primer set) targeted the TCR CDR3. TCRdb reprocessed the multiplex PCR reads via MiXCR and lists one record per CDR3 protein. This table has around 300,000 distinct CDR3 sequences, around 13% appearing once.

The rearrangement links TRBV5-4 to TRBJ2-7; D unresolved. This receptor was taken from a woman aged 40 to 55 with Graves' hyperthyroidism. The specimen sequenced was blood. Here the CDR3 reads CASSLAGLVYEQYF. CDR3 DNA: TGTGCCAGCAGCTTGGCCGGGCTAGTCTACGAGCAGTACTTC.